This T cell receptor (beta chain) comes out of a study of T cell repertoires in aging, cancer and after chemotherapy. The V and J ends lost 5 bases and 3 bases respectively, with 11 bases between them. The CDR3 runs to 13 residues. Germline-derived CDR1 and CDR2 are GTSNPN and SVGIG (reference sequence). The template was genomic DNA from peripheral blood, not RNA. A mixed TRB-A/B primer pool amplified rearranged TRB by multiplex touch-down PCR. TCRdb independently ran MiXCR on the multiplex PCR reads; one entry per CDR3 protein. The sample lists about 11,000 distinct CDR3 sequences; approximately 46% were seen once.

What was sequenced was blood. J is TRBJ1-3 and V is TRBV30; D ambiguous. The sequence derives from a human donor in good health. The CDR3 protein is CAWDSRIGNTIYF. DNA of the CDR3: TGTGCCTGGGACTCCCGTATTGGAAACACCATATATTTT.